This is a list of T cell receptor beta chains from one sample in a study of T cell clones after liver transplantation. Libraries were prepared by immunoSEQ multiplex PCR; TCRdb keeps only in-frame clonotypes and omits some of them. The table records roughly 65,000 clones, 80% to 95% of them present only once. This specimen was CD4+ T cells from blood, taken 25 months after liver transplant. The source is a human patient who received a liver transplant. The graft donor may have given rise to some T cells. The CDR3 runs from the conserved cysteine through the conserved F or W. D genes are given only for firm matches. Expanded clones get a size class; other rows say once, few or many, or leave the size out.

>once|TRBV5-6|15|TRBJ2-1|TRBD1
CASSSPGTGSNEQFF
TGTGCCAGCAGCAGCCCCGGGACAGGGTCTAATGAGCAGTTCTTC
>-|TRBV5-8|16|TRBJ2-5|-
CASSLYLGTTQETQYF
TGTGCCAGCAGCTTGTATCTTGGGACGACGCAAGAGACCCAGTACTTC
>-|TRBV7-8|17|TRBJ2-7|-
CASSLVFGTASSYEQYF
TGTGCCAGCAGCTTAGTTTTTGGTACCGCTAGCTCCTACGAGCAGTACTTC
>-|TRBV6-5|14|TRBJ2-7|TRBD1
CASSYRGQDDEQYF
TGTGCCAGCAGCTACAGGGGACAGGACGACGAGCAGTACTTC
>-|TRBV29-1|13|TRBJ2-7|TRBD1
CSGTDREWDEQYF
TGCAGCGGTACCGACAGGGAGTGGGACGAGCAGTACTTC
>-|TRBV6-5|16|TRBJ1-4|-
CASSYSPTGTYEKLFF
TGTGCCAGCAGTTACTCCCCGACAGGCACCTATGAAAAACTGTTTTTT
>-|TRBV6-1|15|TRBJ1-2|-
CASREAGTPNYGYTF
TGTGCCAGCAGAGAGGCAGGAACGCCTAACTATGGCTACACCTTC
>-|TRBV2|12|TRBJ2-2|-
CASSDSTGELFF
TGTGCCAGCAGTGACAGCACCGGGGAGCTGTTTTTT
>-|TRBV7-2|14|TRBJ2-5|TRBD1
CASSQGAFGETQYF
TGTGCCAGCAGCCAGGGGGCGTTTGGGGAGACCCAGTACTTC
>-|TRBV11-1|17|TRBJ2-7|TRBD1
CASSWGQGASGVGEQYF
TGTGCCAGCAGCTGGGGACAGGGGGCGTCGGGGGTAGGCGAGCAGTACTTC
>once|TRBV5-1|15|TRBJ1-3|TRBD1
CASSRTGDAGNTIYF
TGCGCCAGCAGCCGAACAGGGGATGCTGGAAACACCATATATTTT
>-|TRBV10-3|14|TRBJ1-2|TRBD1
CAISEGQGSYGYTF
TGTGCCATCAGTGAGGGACAGGGGAGCTATGGCTACACCTTC
>-|TRBV7-8|12|TRBJ2-7|-
CASSHQDYEQYF
TGTGCCAGCAGCCACCAGGACTACGAGCAGTACTTC
>-|TRBV6-5|14|TRBJ1-5|-
CASSYGWGNQPQHF
TGTGCCAGCAGTTACGGATGGGGCAATCAGCCCCAGCATTTT
>once|TRBV7-2|14|TRBJ2-2|-
CASSLAGGVGELFF
TGTGCCAGCAGCTTAGCCGGGGGTGTCGGGGAGCTGTTTTTT
>-|TRBV19|13|TRBJ1-1|-
CASSQWENTEAFF
TGTGCCAGTAGCCAATGGGAGAACACTGAAGCTTTCTTT
>-|TRBV11-2|15|TRBJ2-2|-
CAGSPGSTLTGELFF
TGTGCCGGCTCGCCAGGTAGCACCCTCACCGGGGAGCTGTTTTTT
>-|TRBV2|15|TRBJ1-5|TRBD1
CASSSTGASNQPQHF
TGTGCCAGCAGCTCTACAGGGGCGAGCAATCAGCCCCAGCATTTT
>-|TRBV7-9|16|TRBJ2-7|TRBD1
CASSLGSGQLSYEQYF
TGTGCCAGCAGCTTGGGCTCGGGACAGCTCTCCTACGAGCAGTACTTC
>-|TRBV28|14|TRBJ1-1|-
CASFSGQWDTEAFF
TGTGCCAGCTTTAGTGGACAGTGGGACACTGAAGCTTTCTTT
>-|TRBV28|13|TRBJ2-1|TRBD1
CASGNDRGKGQFF
TGTGCCAGCGGCAACGACAGGGGAAAAGGGCAGTTCTTC
>-|TRBV4-3|13|TRBJ2-4|-
CASSQGGGNIQYF
TGCGCCAGCAGCCAAGGGGGCGGAAACATTCAGTACTTC
>-|TRBV18|18|TRBJ1-3|-
CASSPQPGQPGFGNTIYF
TGTGCCAGCTCTCCGCAACCGGGACAACCGGGTTTTGGAAACACCATATATTTT
>once|TRBV5-1|13|TRBJ1-2|-
CASSLDGGDGYTF
TGCGCCAGCAGCTTGGACGGAGGGGATGGCTACACCTTC
>-|TRBV15|16|TRBJ2-7|TRBD2
CATSREVGGRAAEQYF
TGTGCCACCAGCAGAGAGGTAGGAGGGAGGGCCGCCGAGCAGTACTTC
>once|TRBV7-9|13|TRBJ1-4|-
CASSPTADEKLFF
TGTGCCAGCAGCCCAACGGCAGATGAAAAACTGTTTTTT
>-|TRBV5-1|15|TRBJ2-3|-
CASSQLGGGTDTQYF
TGCGCCAGCAGCCAACTAGGTGGGGGCACAGATACGCAGTATTTT
>once|TRBV27|16|TRBJ1-1|TRBD1
CASSSTGEGAYTEAFF
TGTGCCAGCAGTTCCACGGGAGAGGGGGCCTACACTGAAGCTTTCTTT
>once|TRBV6-5|15|TRBJ1-2|TRBD1
CASSLKTGGQKGYTF
TGTGCCAGCAGTCTGAAGACAGGGGGCCAGAAAGGCTACACCTTC
>-|TRBV28|16|TRBJ2-1|TRBD2
CASSTGLAGSYNEQFF
TGTGCCAGCAGCACGGGACTAGCGGGTTCCTACAATGAGCAGTTCTTC
>-|TRBV10-3|13|TRBJ2-1|-
CASQKVGNNEQFF
TGTGCCAGCCAGAAGGTCGGAAACAATGAGCAGTTCTTC
>-|TRBV5-5|14|TRBJ2-7|TRBD1
CASSYYRGVYEQYF
TGTGCCAGCAGCTACTACAGGGGAGTCTACGAGCAGTACTTC
>-|TRBV27|14|TRBJ1-3|TRBD1
CASSADRGGNTIYF
TGTGCCAGCAGCGCGGACAGGGGTGGAAACACCATATATTTT
>-|TRBV18|15|TRBJ2-5|-
CASSPPGGFEETQYF
TGTGCCAGCTCACCACCGGGCGGTTTCGAAGAGACCCAGTACTTC
>-|TRBV28|15|TRBJ2-5|TRBD2
CASSSPGLGVETQYF
TGTGCCAGCAGTTCGCCGGGACTAGGGGTGGAGACCCAGTACTTC
>-|TRBV2|15|TRBJ2-3|TRBD1
CASRKDRAQVDTQYF
TGTGCCAGCAGGAAGGACAGGGCGCAGGTGGATACGCAGTATTTT
>-|TRBV27|15|TRBJ2-7|TRBD2
CASRLTSGPSYEQYF
TGTGCCAGCAGGCTAACTAGCGGGCCCTCCTACGAGCAGTACTTC
>-|TRBV15|15|TRBJ1-1|TRBD1
CATSRVQGAGTEAFF
TGTGCCACCAGCAGGGTACAGGGGGCGGGCACTGAAGCTTTCTTT
>-|TRBV5-1|14|TRBJ2-7|TRBD1
CASSAQGARIEQYF
TGCGCCAGCAGCGCACAGGGGGCTCGGATCGAGCAGTACTTC
>-|TRBV7-2|13|TRBJ2-3|-
CASSRGGGDTQYF
TGTGCCAGCAGTCGTGGGGGCGGGGATACGCAGTATTTT
>-|TRBV30|13|TRBJ1-2|-
CAWSPRAVGGYTF
TGTGCCTGGAGTCCCCGGGCCGTGGGGGGCTACACCTTC
>-|TRBV11-3|14|TRBJ1-1|-
CASSSPVVRTEAFF
TGTGCCAGCAGCTCCCCGGTGGTTCGGACTGAAGCTTTCTTT
>few|TRBV6-5|13|TRBJ1-1|-
CASSYDVNTEAFF
TGTGCCAGCAGTTACGACGTGAACACTGAAGCTTTCTTT